This TCR beta chain was identified during a study of blood T cell repertoires in COVID-19. Seattle participants joined during active infection and were tracked over time. The CDR3 runs to 14 residues. CDR1 and CDR2 (germline): SGHRS, YFSETQ. V lost 4 bases to trimming and J lost 5 bases, with 10 bases between them. As processed by the authors: How many nucleated cells were present was estimated from reference gene primer amplification. Clones were read by immunoSEQ multiplex PCR, and TCRdb kept only the in-frame ones, dropping some. V and J calls plus clone size are reproduced from that table; the DNA served to infer D and trimming. The profile shows about 230,000 clones, under 90% of them singletons.

The sample consisted of peripheral blood. The clonotype originates from a man in his fifties with COVID-19, enrolled during active disease. The chain has TRBV5-1 and TRBJ1-6; a possible D gene is TRBD1 (5 bases). CDR3 residues: CASSPGGNNSPLHF. The CDR3 DNA reads as TGCGCCAGCAGCCCGGGGGGGAATAATTCACCCCTCCACTTT.